These T cell receptor beta chains were read from a single sample in a study of cytomegalovirus exposure and HLA in healthy donors. Sequencing was performed with immunoSEQ multiplex PCR; in TCRdb, only in-frame clones are kept and a portion is missing. The sample holds about 130,000 clones, about three quarters seen once. The material sequenced was PBMCs. The source of these receptors is a human donor in good health. CDR3s include the opening cysteine and the closing phenylalanine or tryptophan. The D gene is left open where the match is weak. Some rows have no size entry. The others give once, few or many, or a class for an expanded clone.

few	TRBV5-1	16	TRBJ1-3	-	CASSAFGVGSGNTIYF	TGCGCCAGCAGCGCGTTTGGAGTAGGCTCTGGAAACACCATATATTTT
-	TRBV7-8	14	TRBJ1-6	TRBD1	CASSLGQENSPLHF	TGTGCCAGCAGCTTGGGACAGGAAAATTCACCCCTCCACTTT
few	TRBV25-1	14	TRBJ1-1	TRBD1	CASSEWRDRGEAFF	TGTGCCAGCAGTGAATGGCGGGACAGGGGTGAAGCTTTCTTT
once	TRBV7-2	13	TRBJ1-2	-	CASSLVRADGYTF	TGTGCCAGCAGCTTAGTGAGGGCGGATGGCTACACCTTC
-	TRBV2	14	TRBJ2-5	-	CASSEEARSETQYF	TGTGCCAGCAGTGAAGAGGCTAGGTCGGAGACCCAGTACTTC
once	TRBV5-8	18	TRBJ1-5	TRBD1	CASSSSRDRVWSNQPQHF	TGTGCCAGCAGCTCGTCCCGGGACAGGGTGTGGAGCAATCAGCCCCAGCATTTT
-	TRBV5-6	15	TRBJ2-7	-	CASSKIDRFSYEQYF	TGTGCCAGCAGCAAAATTGACAGGTTCTCCTACGAGCAGTACTTC
-	TRBV6-1	13	TRBJ2-7	-	CASSERQTYEQYF	TGTGCCAGCAGTGAGCGTCAAACCTACGAGCAGTACTTC
few	TRBV4-3	16	TRBJ1-2	-	CASSQDRREIIYGYTF	TGCGCCAGCAGCCAAGATAGACGGGAAATAATCTATGGCTACACCTTC
-	TRBV2	13	TRBJ2-3	-	CASSEARMDTQYF	TGTGCCAGCAGTGAAGCGCGGATGGATACGCAGTATTTT
-	TRBV6-5	13	TRBJ2-7	-	CASSAGTGYEQYF	TGTGCCAGCAGTGCCGGGACTGGCTACGAGCAGTACTTC
-	TRBV30	14	TRBJ1-5	-	CAWSWSYSNPPQHF	TGTGCCTGGAGTTGGAGTTATAGCAATCCGCCCCAGCATTTT
-	TRBV7-3	14	TRBJ1-1	-	CASSLIGGNTEAFF	TGTGCCAGCAGCTTAATAGGGGGGAACACTGAAGCTTTCTTT
-	TRBV28	12	TRBJ1-4	-	CASSLIREKLFF	TGTGCCAGCAGTTTAATCCGGGAAAAACTGTTTTTT
-	TRBV2	17	TRBJ1-3	TRBD1	CASRLTGTGLSGNTIYF	TGTGCCAGCAGGTTAACCGGGACAGGATTGTCTGGAAACACCATATATTTT
-	TRBV6-1	21	TRBJ1-4	-	CASSEVPPEATYLTGREKLFF	TGTGCCAGCAGTGAAGTTCCCCCGGAGGCTACATACCTAACCGGACGTGAAAAACTGTTTTTT
few	TRBV15	18	TRBJ2-3	TRBD2	CATSRRNPGLAGGDTQYF	TGTGCCACCAGCAGACGCAACCCCGGACTAGCGGGTGGAGATACGCAGTATTTT
-	TRBV7-9	16	TRBJ2-7	TRBD1	CSSSFQGQPSSYEQYF	TGTTCCAGCAGCTTCCAGGGACAGCCAAGCTCCTACGAGCAGTACTTC
-	TRBV23-1	15	TRBJ2-2	TRBD1	CASNQQGAVNGELFF	TGCGCCAGCAATCAACAGGGGGCCGTTAACGGGGAGCTGTTTTTT
-	TRBV28	12	TRBJ2-2	TRBD1	CAGTGDTGELFF	TGTGCCGGCACAGGGGACACCGGGGAGCTGTTTTTT
few	TRBV7-9	15	TRBJ2-7	TRBD1	CASTQAETGGYEQYF	TGTGCCAGCACCCAAGCCGAGACAGGGGGGTACGAGCAGTACTTC
-	TRBV18	15	TRBJ1-2	-	CASSTEAGASYGYTF	TGTGCCAGCTCGACAGAGGCAGGGGCCAGCTATGGCTACACCTTC
few	TRBV5-1	16	TRBJ2-7	-	CASSLGPTGTPYEQYF	TGCGCCAGCAGCTTGGGTCCGACAGGTACTCCCTACGAGCAGTACTTC
-	TRBV14	15	TRBJ1-4	TRBD1	CASSQEQGAGEKLFF	TGTGCCAGCAGCCAAGAACAGGGGGCAGGGGAAAAACTGTTTTTT
-	TRBV15	16	TRBJ1-2	-	CATSPSPQPGAHGYTF	TGTGCCACCAGCCCAAGCCCGCAGCCAGGGGCCCATGGCTACACCTTC
few	TRBV29-1	12	TRBJ2-3	TRBD1	CSVGQGGDTQYF	TGCAGCGTAGGACAGGGCGGGGATACGCAGTATTTT
-	TRBV5-4	16	TRBJ1-1	-	CASRARATPMNTEAFF	TGTGCCAGCAGGGCGCGGGCAACTCCCATGAACACTGAAGCTTTCTTT
-	TRBV7-3	14	TRBJ1-2	TRBD1	CASSLTGGEGGYTF	TGTGCCAGCAGCTTGACAGGGGGCGAGGGAGGCTACACCTTC
-	TRBV15	15	TRBJ2-7	TRBD2	CATSGRAMASYEQYF	TGTGCCACCAGCGGGAGGGCGATGGCCTCCTACGAGCAGTACTTC
-	TRBV28	12	TRBJ1-1	-	CASSPTRDKAFF	TGTGCCAGCAGCCCCACCCGGGACAAAGCTTTCTTT
few	TRBV6-5	15	TRBJ2-5	TRBD1	CASSTGVPHEETQYF	TGTGCCAGCAGTACAGGGGTCCCACACGAGGAGACCCAGTACTTC
-	TRBV27	17	TRBJ2-7	TRBD2	CASSLTAGTTLSYEQYF	TGTGCCAGCAGTTTAACAGCCGGGACTACCTTATCCTACGAGCAGTACTTC
-	TRBV4-2	13	TRBJ1-1	-	CASSQDRVGEAFF	TGTGCCAGCAGCCAAGATCGGGTGGGTGAAGCTTTCTTT
-	TRBV5-1	15	TRBJ2-2	TRBD2	CASSLVGGDTGELFF	TGCGCCAGCAGCTTGGTCGGGGGGGACACCGGGGAGCTGTTTTTT
-	TRBV5-3	16	TRBJ2-2	TRBD1	CARSLVDRVNTGELFF	TGTGCCAGAAGCTTGGTGGACAGGGTGAACACCGGGGAGCTGTTTTTT
few	TRBV6-5	13	TRBJ1-2	-	CASSYPKGHGYTF	TGTGCCAGCAGCTACCCGAAGGGGCATGGCTACACCTTC
-	TRBV5-6	16	TRBJ2-3	-	CASSLGLEFSTDTQYF	TGTGCCAGCAGCTTGGGGCTAGAGTTTAGCACAGATACGCAGTATTTT
once	TRBV9	14	TRBJ2-3	TRBD2	CASSVTSGRAMQYF	TGTGCCAGCAGCGTGACTAGCGGGAGGGCAATGCAGTATTTT
-	TRBV11-2	16	TRBJ2-1	-	CASSRYGGDQYNEQFF	TGTGCCAGCAGTCGCTATGGGGGCGACCAATACAATGAGCAGTTCTTC
few	TRBV30	13	TRBJ1-2	TRBD1	CAWSTGGEQGYTF	TGTGCCTGGAGTACAGGGGGCGAACAGGGCTACACCTTC
-	TRBV28	13	TRBJ1-1	TRBD1	CASPGGGNTEAFF	TGTGCCAGCCCAGGGGGAGGGAACACTGAAGCTTTCTTT
-	TRBV6-5	13	TRBJ2-1	TRBD1	CASRDRGPYEQFF	TGTGCCAGCCGGGACAGGGGGCCCTATGAGCAGTTCTTC
-	TRBV29-1	12	TRBJ1-1	-	CSVTRGGTEAFF	TGCAGCGTCACAAGGGGGGGGACTGAAGCTTTCTTT
-	TRBV6-5	15	TRBJ2-1	-	CASRARGKNYNEQFF	TGTGCCAGCAGGGCGCGGGGAAAGAATTACAATGAGCAGTTCTTC
-	TRBV28	14	TRBJ1-4	-	CASRERQNNEKLFF	TGTGCCAGCAGAGAACGACAGAATAATGAAAAACTGTTTTTT
-	TRBV27	12	TRBJ2-7	-	CASRRVAHEQYF	TGTGCCAGCAGGAGGGTAGCCCACGAGCAGTACTTC
-	TRBV7-9	14	TRBJ2-7	TRBD2	CSSSFGGSPGEQYF	TGTTCCAGCAGCTTTGGCGGGAGTCCCGGCGAGCAGTACTTC
-	TRBV5-6	15	TRBJ2-2	-	CASSLTGGVTGELFF	TGTGCCAGCAGCCTTACAGGGGGGGTCACCGGGGAGCTGTTTTTT
-	TRBV7-9	13	TRBJ2-1	TRBD2	CASSLGGQREEFF	TGTGCCAGCAGCTTAGGAGGGCAGCGGGAGGAGTTCTTC
-	TRBV19	16	TRBJ1-4	-	CASSIVGTTENEKLFF	TGTGCCAGTAGTATAGTGGGGACAACCGAGAATGAAAAACTGTTTTTT
few	TRBV13	13	TRBJ2-7	-	CASSPGAIGEQYF	TGTGCCAGCTCGCCAGGGGCAATTGGCGAGCAGTACTTC
-	TRBV5-1	14	TRBJ1-1	-	CASSLEAGNTEAFF	TGCGCCAGCAGCTTGGAGGCAGGGAACACTGAAGCTTTCTTT
once	TRBV19	16	TRBJ2-7	-	CASSIDRPPLNYEQYF	TGTGCCAGTAGTATAGACCGACCCCCGCTAAACTACGAGCAGTACTTC
-	TRBV29-1	13	TRBJ2-7	TRBD2	CSVGEGPSYEQYF	TGCAGCGTTGGGGAGGGACCCTCCTACGAGCAGTACTTC
-	TRBV28	14	TRBJ1-5	-	CASSFPPGSQPQHF	TGTGCCAGCAGTTTCCCTCCAGGTTCTCAGCCCCAGCATTTT
few	TRBV13	16	TRBJ2-7	TRBD2	CASSLGRGAASYEQYF	TGTGCCAGCAGCTTAGGGCGGGGGGCGGCCTCCTACGAGCAGTACTTC
-	TRBV27	14	TRBJ2-7	-	CASSSEARGHEQYF	TGTGCCAGCAGTTCCGAGGCCCGGGGTCACGAGCAGTACTTC